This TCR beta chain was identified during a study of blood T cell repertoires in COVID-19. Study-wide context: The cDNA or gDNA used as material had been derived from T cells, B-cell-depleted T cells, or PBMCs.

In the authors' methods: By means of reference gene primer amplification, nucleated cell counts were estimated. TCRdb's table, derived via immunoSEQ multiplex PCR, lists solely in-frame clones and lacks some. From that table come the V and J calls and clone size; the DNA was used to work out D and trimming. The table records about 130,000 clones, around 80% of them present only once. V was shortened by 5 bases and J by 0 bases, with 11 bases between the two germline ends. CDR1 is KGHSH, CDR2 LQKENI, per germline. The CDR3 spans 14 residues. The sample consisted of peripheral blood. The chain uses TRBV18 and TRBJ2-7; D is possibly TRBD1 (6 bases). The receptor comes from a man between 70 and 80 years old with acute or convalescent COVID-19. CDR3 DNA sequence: TGTGCCAGCTCATCCGACAGGAGCTCCTACGAGCAGTACTTC. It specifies CASSSDRSSYEQYF.